The source of this T cell receptor (beta chain) is a study of T cells in narcolepsy. Only a few counts were recorded for this clone. The CDR3 sequence is 15 residues long. The ends lost 3 bases at V and 1 base at J; junction bases unmatched: 4. CDR1 and CDR2 (germline): SGHVS, FNYEAQ. Assay: immunoSEQ multiplex PCR; the TCRdb copy retains only in-frame clones and omits some. The repertoire holds fewer than 40,000 clones, with 75% to 85% as singletons. J is TRBJ1-1 and V is TRBV7-6, with TRBD1 identical over 8 bases. The sequencing input was CD45RA- memory CD4+ T cells from PBMCs. This TCR was recovered from a human donor with narcolepsy. Here the CDR3 DNA reads TGTGCCAGCAGCTTTTGGACAGGGCCGAACACTGAAGCTTTCTTT. It specifies CASSFWTGPNTEAFF.